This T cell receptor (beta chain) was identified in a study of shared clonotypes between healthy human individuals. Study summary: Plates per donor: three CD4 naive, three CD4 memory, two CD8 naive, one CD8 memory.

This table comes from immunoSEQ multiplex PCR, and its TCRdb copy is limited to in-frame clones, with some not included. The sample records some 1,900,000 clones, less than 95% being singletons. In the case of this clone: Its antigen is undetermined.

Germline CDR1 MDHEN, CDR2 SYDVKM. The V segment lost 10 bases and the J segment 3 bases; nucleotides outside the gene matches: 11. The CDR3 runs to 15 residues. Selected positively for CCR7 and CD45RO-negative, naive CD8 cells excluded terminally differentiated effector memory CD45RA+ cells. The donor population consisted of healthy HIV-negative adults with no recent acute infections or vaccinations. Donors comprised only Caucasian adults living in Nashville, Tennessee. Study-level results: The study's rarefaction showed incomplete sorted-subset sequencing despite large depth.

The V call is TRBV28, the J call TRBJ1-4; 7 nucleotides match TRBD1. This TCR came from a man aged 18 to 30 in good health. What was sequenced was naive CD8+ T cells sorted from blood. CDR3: CATLPDRAANEKLFF. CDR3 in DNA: TGTGCCACCCTACCTGACAGGGCGGCTAATGAAAAACTGTTTTTT.